The 29 T cell receptor beta chains below all came from one sample that was sequenced in a study of T-cell memory formation after mild COVID-19. MiXCR, applied by TCRdb to the 5' RACE reads, yields one record per CDR3 protein. The sample comprises 350,000 to 500,000 distinct CDR3 sequences, under 20% of which are singletons, and around a fifth rests with the top ten. Input material: PBMCs or a T cell subset sorted from them (not recorded which). The receptor source for this set is a young man who had mild COVID-19 (a few samples of this study predate the infection). Cell type and time point are not known.

The J gene is TRBJ1-2, the V gene TRBV7-2; no firm D call. The germline V gene has CDR1 SGHTA and CDR2 FQGNSA. The CDR3 has 13 residues. V was trimmed by 4 bases and J by 5 bases, leaving 11 bases between them. The CDR3 protein is CASSSQSAYGYTF. The CDR3 nucleotides read TGTGCCAGCAGCTCCCAAAGCGCATATGGCTACACCTTC.

This clonotype turned up a few times. The chain uses TRBV5-1 and TRBJ1-1; no clear D. Germline CDR1 SGHRS, CDR2 YFSETQ. The CDR3 has 14 residues. Between the trimmed V and J ends, which lost 1 base and 4 bases, there was a span of 11 bases. The CDR3 is CASSLYQHSTEAFF. The CDR3 DNA is TGCGCCAGCAGCTTGTATCAGCACAGCACTGAAGCTTTCTTT.

This clonotype is a singleton in its sample. V and J are TRBV20-1 and TRBJ1-3, with D maybe TRBD1 (5 bases). V dropped 5 bases and J dropped 0 bases, with 11 bases sitting between them. Per the germline V gene, CDR1 is DFQATT and CDR2 is SNEGSKA (reference sequence). CDR3 length: 14 residues. In DNA form, the CDR3 reads TGCAGTGCTCGCCGGGACGGCTCTGGAAACACCATATATTTT. Translation gives CSARRDGSGNTIYF.

This clonotype has a count of ten or more. The chain links TRBV5-1 to TRBJ1-2; D remains unclear. Germline-derived CDR1 and CDR2 are SGHRS and YFSETQ. V gave up 2 bases and J gave up 5 bases, with 10 bases separating them. CDR3 length: 13 amino acids. CDR3 nucleotides: TGCGCCAGCAGCTTAGACCGTCGGTATGGCTACACCTTC. Translated: CASSLDRRYGYTF.

This clonotype was counted between two and nine times. The V and J genes are TRBV30 and TRBJ1-6, with 11 bases lining up with TRBD1. CDR3 length: 16 amino acids. Germline assignment: CDR1 GTSNPN and CDR2 SVGIG (reference sequence). The V gene end was trimmed by 6 bases and the J gene end by 8 bases; junction bases not matched to a gene: 12. The CDR3 spells CACSGQGARFYSPLHF. Here the CDR3 DNA reads TGTGCCTGCAGCGGACAGGGGGCAAGGTTTTATTCACCCCTCCACTTT.

The chain has TRBV20-1 and TRBJ1-2, with 7 bases aligning to TRBD1. Germline V gene lookup returns CDR1 DFQATT and CDR2 SNEGSKA (reference sequence). The CDR3 loop spans 14 amino acids. V lost 3 bases and J lost 2; bases outside the gene matches: 6. The CDR3 is CSARFNRGNYGYTF. The CDR3 region has the DNA TGCAGTGCTAGGTTCAACAGGGGAAACTATGGCTACACCTTC.

This clonotype was detected only a few times. The gene calls are TRBV6-2 or TRBV6-3 and TRBJ2-7; D is unresolved. The CDR3 spans 16 residues. V lost 2 bases and J 1 base, leaving 15 bases between the germline ends. Germline values: CDR1 MNHEY, CDR2 SVGEGT. CDR3 in amino acids: CASSYDIWAESYEQYF. CDR3 in DNA: TGTGCCAGCAGTTACGATATTTGGGCCGAATCCTACGAGCAGTACTTC.

The V call is TRBV19, the J call TRBJ1-1, with unresolved D. Germline CDR1 reads LNHDA; CDR2 reads SQIVND (reference sequence). The V and J ends lost 6 bases and 1 base respectively, with 9 bases between them. The CDR3 spans 13 residues. The CDR3 nucleotides read TGTGCCAGTAGGCCCTGGGCGAACACTGAAGCTTTCTTT. The encoded protein is CASRPWANTEAFF.

The chain is built from TRBV28 and TRBJ1-4, with TRBD1 identical over 8 bases. The CDR3 is 16 amino acids. Germline lookup yields CDR1 MDHEN and CDR2 SYDVKM. Germline trimming cut 7 bases from V and 0 bases from J; bases unmatched to any gene: 7. The CDR3, as DNA: TGTGCCAGCAACGCCAGGGGGCAGCCAACTAATGAAAAACTGTTTTTT. This encodes CASNARGQPTNEKLFF.

This chain connects TRBV3-1 to TRBJ2-3; the match to TRBD1 covers 10 bases. J lost 4 bases, V lost 6 bases, and 10 bases had no gene match. CDR3 length: 16 residues. The V gene's germline CDR1 is LGHDT and CDR2 YNNKEL (reference sequence). CDR3 in DNA: TGTGCCAGCAGTTCCTGGGGACAGGGGTTTCCAGATACGCAGTATTTT. Protein: CASSSWGQGFPDTQYF.

This chain links TRBV6-5 with TRBJ1-2, with TRBD1 as a possible D gene (5 bases). The CDR3 is 17 residues long. The germline gives CDR1 MNHEY, CDR2 SVGAGI. V was pared by 0 bases and J by 0 bases, with 14 bases between. CDR3 region: CASSYSRGALANYGYTF. CDR3 bases: TGTGCCAGCAGTTACTCGAGAGGGGCCCTCGCTAACTATGGCTACACCTTC.

The chain has TRBV12-3 or TRBV12-4 and TRBJ2-1, with 13 bases fitting TRBD2. The CDR3 extends over 15 amino acids. V was clipped by 1 base and J by 9 bases; unmatched bases: 3. For the CDR3, the DNA is TGTGCCAGCAGTTTAGAACGACTAGCGGGGGGTGAGCAGTTCTTC. Its translation is CASSLERLAGGEQFF.

The chain carries TRBV9 and TRBJ2-5; 15 nucleotides agree with TRBD2. J gave up 5 bases and V 4 bases, and 3 bases lay outside the gene matches. The germline CDR1 and CDR2 sequences are SGDLS and YYNGEE. This CDR3 contains 15 residues. CDR3 in DNA: TGTGCCAGCAGCCCCGGGACTAGCGGGGGGGAGACCCAGTACTTC. Protein product: CASSPGTSGGETQYF. Full variable domain (remainder filled in from reference TRBV9 and TRBJ2-5): DSGVTQTPKHLITATGQRVTLRCSPRSGDLSVYWYQQSLDQGLQFLIQYYNGEERAKGNILERFSAQQFPDLHSELNLSSLELGDSALYFCASSPGTSGGETQYFGPGTRLLVL.

This chain uses TRBV7-2 with TRBJ2-1; D might be TRBD1 or TRBD2, each matching 5 bases. In germline, CDR1 is SGHTA, CDR2 FQGNSA. Trimming shortened V by 5 bases and J by 11 bases, and 19 bases separated the two germline ends. This CDR3 spans 14 amino acids. The CDR3 DNA follows: TGTGCCAGCAGCCCAGTACCAGCTTGGGGGAAGCAGTTCTTC. Protein: CASSPVPAWGKQFF.

The V call is TRBV6-5, the J call TRBJ2-3; TRBD1 matches at 7 bases. In germline, CDR1 is MNHEY, CDR2 SVGAGI. This CDR3 comprises 17 residues. Trimming took 6 bases from V and 2 from J; bases not matched to a gene: 14. This chain's CDR3 is CASSPDDRAVFTDTQYF. CDR3 bases: TGTGCCAGCAGCCCCGACGACAGGGCGGTTTTCACAGATACGCAGTATTTT.

This chain links TRBV6-2 or TRBV6-3 with TRBJ1-2; tentatively, D is TRBD1 (6 bases). Per germline, CDR1 MNHEY and CDR2 SVGEGT. This CDR3 has 13 amino acids. V lost 2 bases, J lost 7 bases, and 11 bases lay in between. Written as DNA, the CDR3 is TGTGCCAGCAGTTACCGCGGGGGCCCTGGCTACACCTTC. The encoded protein is CASSYRGGPGYTF.

This clonotype was counted ten times or more. The chain employs TRBV29-1 and TRBJ1-2; weak D call: TRBD1 (6 bases). The CDR3 is made up of 12 amino acids. Trimming stripped 4 bases from V and 9 bases from J, with 15 bases between. Germline-derived CDR1 and CDR2 are SQVTM and ANQGSEA. The CDR3 region has the DNA TGCAGCGTTGTAGCCGGGGGCGGGAGCTACACCTTC. Translated, it gives CSVVAGGGSYTF.

This clonotype appeared a few times. The gene calls are TRBV11-2 and TRBJ1-1; 8 positions agree with TRBD1. The CDR3 is 13 amino acids. Looked up from germline, CDR1 is SGHAT and CDR2 is FQNNGV. V shed 3 bases and J 8 bases; nucleotides not matched to a gene: 5. CDR3 sequence reads: CASSLTGVGEAFF. The CDR3, as DNA: TGTGCCAGCAGCTTGACAGGGGTCGGGGAAGCTTTCTTT.

The J gene is TRBJ1-6, the V gene TRBV10-3; the D gene is possibly TRBD1 (5 bases). V was clipped by 6 bases and J by 0 bases, with 12 bases between them. The germline V gene encodes CDR1 ENHRY and CDR2 SYGVKD. This CDR3 is 16 amino acids long. CDR3 residues: CAIRGRLSSYNSPLHF. CDR3 nucleotides: TGTGCCATCAGGGGACGTCTGAGCTCCTATAATTCACCCCTCCACTTT.

This clonotype has a handful of counts. This chain connects TRBV7-9 to TRBJ2-1; perhaps TRBD2 as D (5 bases). Trimming removed 2 bases from V and 2 bases from J, with 10 bases in between. This CDR3 has 15 amino acids. The germline V gene encodes CDR1 SEHNR and CDR2 FQNEAQ (reference sequence). Written as DNA, the CDR3 is TGTGCCAGCAGCTTACGGGGTTCGACCTACAATGAGCAGTTCTTC. Amino acids: CASSLRGSTYNEQFF. Looking up the rest from reference TRBV7-9 and TRBJ2-1 gives the full variable domain: DTGVSQNPRHKITKRGQNVTFRCDPISEHNRLYWYRQTLGQGPEFLTYFQNEAQLEKSRLLSDRFSAERPKGSFSTLEIQRTEQGDSAMYLCASSLRGSTYNEQFFGPGTRLTVL.

The genes are TRBV5-4 and TRBJ2-1; tentatively, D is TRBD2 (6 bases). This CDR3 has 14 amino acids. V lost 2 bases to trimming and J lost 6 bases, with 12 bases between them. CDR1 is SGHNT and CDR2 is YYREEE in the germline V gene (reference sequence). CDR3 protein: CASSFGAGFNEQFF. The CDR3 bases are TGTGCCAGCAGCTTCGGGGCGGGATTCAATGAGCAGTTCTTC.

The chain joins TRBV29-1 to TRBJ1-5, with TRBD1 identical over 7 bases. J gave up 1 base and V 6 bases, and 3 bases lay outside the gene matches. The CDR3 extends over 13 amino acids. Germline lookup yields CDR1 SQVTM and CDR2 ANQGSEA. CDR3 sequence reads: CSVQGGSNQPQHF. The DNA for the CDR3 is TGCAGCGTCCAGGGGGGAAGCAATCAGCCCCAGCATTTT.

This clonotype appeared a few times. V is TRBV7-2 and J is TRBJ2-7; D might be TRBD2 (5 bases). Trimming removed 1 base from V and 4 bases from J, with 8 bases in between. The germline CDR1 and CDR2 sequences are SGHTA and FQGNSA. This CDR3 has 13 amino acids. CDR3 sequence (DNA): TGTGCCAGCAGCTTAGGAGGGAAATACGAGCAGTACTTC. Translation: CASSLGGKYEQYF.

V usage is TRBV7-3 and J usage is TRBJ2-3, with 11 bases lining up with TRBD1. V was clipped by 5 bases and J by 8 bases; unmatched bases: 9. In germline, CDR1 is SGHTA, CDR2 FQGTGA. This CDR3 is 15 amino acids long. In DNA, the CDR3 is TGTGCCAGCAGCCGCGGGGACAGGGGGAAGGGTACGCAGTATTTT. Encoded protein: CASSRGDRGKGTQYF.

The V call is TRBV5-1, the J call TRBJ1-6; no reliable D call. The CDR3 sequence is 15 residues long. V lost 2 bases, J lost 7 bases, and 13 bases lay in between. Germline V gene sequence: CDR1 SGHRS, CDR2 YFSETQ. The CDR3 is CASSFLDRENSPLHF. As DNA, the CDR3 is TGCGCCAGCAGCTTTCTGGACCGCGAAAATTCACCCCTCCACTTT. Looking up the rest from reference TRBV5-1 and TRBJ1-6 gives the full variable domain: KAGVTQTPRYLIKTRGQQVTLSCSPISGHRSVSWYQQTPGQGLQFLFEYFSETQRNKGNFPGRFSGRQFSNSRSEMNVSTLELGDSALYLCASSFLDRENSPLHFGNGTRLTVT.

A few counts support this clonotype. The chain recombines TRBV12-3 or TRBV12-4 with TRBJ2-1; 8 bases agree with TRBD2. This CDR3 is 14 amino acids long. Trimming cost V 5 bases and J 6 bases; bases outside gene matches: 6. CDR3 sequence reads: CASSAGLETNEQFF. In DNA form, the CDR3 reads TGTGCCAGCAGTGCGGGACTAGAAACCAATGAGCAGTTCTTC.

This clonotype occurred many times. The chain uses TRBV7-9 and TRBJ2-2; D gene ambiguous. V was shortened by 0 bases and J by 4 bases, with 6 bases between the two germline ends. The CDR3 consists of 14 residues. Germline CDR1 reads SEHNR; CDR2 reads FQNEAQ (reference sequence). CDR3: CASSLAALTGELFF. CDR3 DNA sequence: TGTGCCAGCAGCTTAGCGGCCCTCACCGGGGAGCTGTTTTTT.

The chain links TRBV6-5 to TRBJ2-5; 8 bases map to TRBD1. Germline-derived CDR1 and CDR2 are MNHEY and SVGAGI. With 4 bases clipped from V and 4 bases from J, the junction kept 5 bases outside the gene matches. CDR3 length: 14 amino acids. CDR3 bases: TGTGCCAGCAGTTCAGTACAGGGGGGAGAGACCCAGTACTTC. Protein sequence: CASSSVQGGETQYF.

Only a few counts were recorded for this clonotype. V and J are TRBV18 and TRBJ2-5, with a weak D call TRBD2 (6 bases). Germline assignment: CDR1 KGHSH and CDR2 LQKENI. This CDR3 comprises 16 residues. Trimming took 0 bases from V and 7 from J, leaving 18 bases between them. The DNA of the CDR3 is TGTGCCAGCTCACCACCGAACGGGGGATCCGAGGGGACCCAGTACTTC. Protein product: CASSPPNGGSEGTQYF.